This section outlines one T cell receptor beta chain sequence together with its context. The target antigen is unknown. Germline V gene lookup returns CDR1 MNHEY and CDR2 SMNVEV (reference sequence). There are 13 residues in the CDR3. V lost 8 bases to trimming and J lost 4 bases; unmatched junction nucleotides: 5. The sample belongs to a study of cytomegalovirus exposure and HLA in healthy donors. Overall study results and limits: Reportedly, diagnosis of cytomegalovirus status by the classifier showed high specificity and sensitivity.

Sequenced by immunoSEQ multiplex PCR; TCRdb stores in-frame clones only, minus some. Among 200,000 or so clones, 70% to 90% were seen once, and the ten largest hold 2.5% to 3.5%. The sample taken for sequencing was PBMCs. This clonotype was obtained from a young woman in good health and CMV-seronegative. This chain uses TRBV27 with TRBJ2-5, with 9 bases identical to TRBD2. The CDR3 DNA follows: TGTGCCAGCGGGGGCGGGAGGGGAGAGACCCAGTACTTC. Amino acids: CASGGGRGETQYF.